The sequence of this T cell receptor beta chain was determined in a study of cytomegalovirus exposure and HLA in healthy donors. Findings of the study overall: Three chains tied to CMV proved CMV antigen-specific in vitro.

Assay used: immunoSEQ multiplex PCR; TCRdb lists only in-frame clones, some missing. The sample carries over 120,000 clones, 70% to 90% recorded once. Remarks on this clone: What it binds is not known.

This CDR3 has 15 residues. With 7 bases clipped from V and 3 bases from J, the junction kept 12 bases outside the gene matches. CDR1 and CDR2 (germline): SNHLY, FYNNEI. The J gene is TRBJ2-7, the V gene TRBV2; 7 bases are shared with TRBD1. The source is a woman aged 25 to 45 in good health and CMV-seropositive. The sample was PBMCs. The DNA of the CDR3 is TGTGCCAGCAAAAAAACACAGGGGAGAGGCTACGAGCAGTACTTC. Amino acid sequence: CASKKTQGRGYEQYF.